This T cell receptor (beta chain) was observed in a study of blood T cell repertoires in COVID-19. TCRdb's copy holds only in-frame clones and misses some; the assay was immunoSEQ multiplex PCR. The sample holds about 120,000 clones, over 75% seen once. V gave up 4 bases and J gave up 4 bases; unmatched junction bases: 6. The CDR3 has 16 residues. The germline gives CDR1 KGHDR, CDR2 SFDVKD. The V and J genes are TRBV24-1 and TRBJ1-5; 10 nucleotides match TRBD1. The source is a man aged 80 or over with acute or convalescent COVID-19. Sequences were obtained from peripheral blood. CDR3 protein: CATSDPGQGGNQPQHF. The CDR3 DNA reads TGTGCCACCAGTGACCCCGGACAGGGGGGAAATCAGCCCCAGCATTTT.